One T cell receptor beta chain is described in this entry. What antigen it recognizes has not been identified. One end of the junction varies from germline; a read error may be responsible. The sample is drawn from a study of blood T cell repertoires in COVID-19 (dated by TCRdb to about 2020). Regarding the complete study: Samples from collaborators originated in the United States, Italy and Spain and spanned both the acute and convalescent phases of COVID-19. Samples came from the ongoing ImmuneRACE study (first 160 participants) plus 1,254 subjects from 6 global collaborators. Deeply sampled blood TCRbeta repertoires from subjects exposed to, actively infected with, or recovered from COVID-19 were included in the dataset. A freely available public database, intended as a resource for researchers studying the immune response to SARS-CoV-2, is where the repertoires were released. The prospective study material was composed of cDNA or gDNA derived from T cells, B-cell-depleted T cells, or PBMCs. Where available, HLA class I and class II types were obtained from metadata supplied by the sample provider rather than from assay-based typing. Sample metadata almost always included a de-identified subject ID, COVID-19 status, age in years and sex.

The CDR3 goes from the cysteine to the phenylalanine over 15 residues. The entry retains the CDR3 DNA only, 45 bases that are in frame from base 1. For CDR1 and CDR2, the germline V gene (reference sequence) lists SGHAT and FQDESV. The investigation overall reported the following: The amount of clinical and demographic metadata varied by source and participant and was provided uncurated.

The collaborating institutions used their own protocols to collect whole blood in K2EDTA tubes. Collaborator samples were shipped for TCRbeta analysis as frozen whole blood, isolated PBMCs, or DNA extracted from either sample type. TCRbeta CDR3 regions were amplified from genomic DNA by means of the immunoSEQ Assay, a bias-controlled multiplex PCR. Per the source publication's procedure: Nucleated cell counts per sample were estimated from amplification of reference gene primers within the assay. To quantify the absolute abundance of each unique TCRbeta CDR3 rearrangement, sequence reads were collapsed and filtered. For each sample, productive Simpson clonality was calculated as the square root of Simpson's diversity index over productive rearrangements. TCRdb took over this immuneACCESS table, retaining in-frame rearrangements with V and J assigned. Such tables are incomplete; in checked studies, under half of the missing clones stem from an unresolved V gene, and the remainder is unexplained. The V and J calls and clone size were taken over from that table, and D and trimming were inferred from the DNA. For this sample the table gives 15,000 to 20,000 clones, of which approximately 85% were detected only once. Clones ranked in the top ten supply under 75% of the sample.

The rearranged chain carries TRBV11-1 and TRBJ2-7, with 12 bases aligning to TRBD1. This sequence originates from a man aged 80 or over with acute or convalescent COVID-19. The sequencing sample was made of peripheral blood. Read as DNA, the sequence is TGTGCCAGCAGCCCCGACCGGGACAGGGGGCTGTTGGGGGACTTC. The translation is CASSPDRDRGLLGDF.